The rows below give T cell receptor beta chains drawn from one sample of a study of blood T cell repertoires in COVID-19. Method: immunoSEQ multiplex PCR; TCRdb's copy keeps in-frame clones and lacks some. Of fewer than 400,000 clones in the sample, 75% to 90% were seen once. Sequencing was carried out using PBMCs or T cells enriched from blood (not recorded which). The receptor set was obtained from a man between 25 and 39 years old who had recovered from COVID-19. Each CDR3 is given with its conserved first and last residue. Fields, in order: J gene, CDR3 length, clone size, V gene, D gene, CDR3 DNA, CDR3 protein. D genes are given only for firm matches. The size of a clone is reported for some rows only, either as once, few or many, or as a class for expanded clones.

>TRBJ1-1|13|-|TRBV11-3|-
TGTGCCAGCAGCTTGGTCGGGGAGACTGAAGCTTTCTTT
CASSLVGETEAFF
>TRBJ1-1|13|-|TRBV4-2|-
TGTGCCAGCAGCCAAGAGGGGGGACTTGGAGCTTTCTTT
CASSQEGGLGAFF
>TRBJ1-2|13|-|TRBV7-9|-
TGTGCCAGCAGCTTACACAGGGACTATGGCTACACCTTC
CASSLHRDYGYTF
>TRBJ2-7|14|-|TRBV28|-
TGTGCCAGCAGTTTACCCGCGGCTGCCTACGAGCAGTACTTC
CASSLPAAAYEQYF
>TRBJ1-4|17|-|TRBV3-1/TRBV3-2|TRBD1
TGTGCCAGCAGCCAAGGCCGGGACAGCTCAACTAATGAAAAACTGTTTTTT
CASSQGRDSSTNEKLFF
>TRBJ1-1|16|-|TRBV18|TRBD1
TGTGCCAGCTCACCCCCTTTCGGACAGGGAAGGGCTGAAGCTTTCTTT
CASSPPFGQGRAEAFF
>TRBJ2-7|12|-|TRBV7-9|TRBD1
TGTGCCAGCAGCCCGGGGACAGGAGAGCAGTACTTC
CASSPGTGEQYF
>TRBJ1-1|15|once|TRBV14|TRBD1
TGTGCCAGCAGCCTTCTGGACAGGCTTTACACTGAAGCTTTCTTT
CASSLLDRLYTEAFF
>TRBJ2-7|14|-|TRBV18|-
TGTGCCAGTTCGTTAAGGGGGAAATTCTACGAGCAGTACTTC
CASSLRGKFYEQYF
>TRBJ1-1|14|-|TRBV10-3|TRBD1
TGTGCCATCAGTGAGAAGGGGGCAAACACTGAAGCTTTCTTT
CAISEKGANTEAFF
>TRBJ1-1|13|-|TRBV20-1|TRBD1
TGCAGTGCTAGTGGTACAGGGGTCACTGAAGCTTTCTTT
CSASGTGVTEAFF
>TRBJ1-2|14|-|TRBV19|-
TGTGCCAGTAGTGCTCGGGCGGGTAGCTATGGCTACACCTTC
CASSARAGSYGYTF
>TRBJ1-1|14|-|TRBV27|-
TGTGCCAGCAGTTGGGGGACAAAGGTGACTGAAGCTTTCTTT
CASSWGTKVTEAFF
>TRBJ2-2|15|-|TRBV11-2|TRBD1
TGTGCCAGCAGCGCCGGGACAGGGTACACCGGGGAGCTGTTTTTT
CASSAGTGYTGELFF
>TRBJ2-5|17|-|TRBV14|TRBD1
TGTGCCAGCAGCCAAGAGACAGGGTCGTTCGAACAAGAGACCCAGTACTTC
CASSQETGSFEQETQYF
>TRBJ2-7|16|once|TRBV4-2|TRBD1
TGTGCCAGCAGCCAAGATGTCGGGACAGAGTCCTACGAGCAGTACTTC
CASSQDVGTESYEQYF
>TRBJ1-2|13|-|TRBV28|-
TGTGCCAGCAGTCCCCCCGGCGGGATCGGCTACACCTTC
CASSPPGGIGYTF
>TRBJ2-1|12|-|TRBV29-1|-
TGCAGCGTTGAAACAACTACCTCGGCGCAGTTCTTC
CSVETTTSAQFF
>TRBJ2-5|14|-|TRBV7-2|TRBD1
TGTGCCAGCAGCCCCCGGACAGGGGGGGAGACCCAGTACTTC
CASSPRTGGETQYF
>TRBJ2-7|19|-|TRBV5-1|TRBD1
TGCGCCAGCAGCTTGGCCGGGACAGGGCTTCCGACCCCCTCCTACGAGCAGTACTTC
CASSLAGTGLPTPSYEQYF
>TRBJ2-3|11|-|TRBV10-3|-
TGTGCCACCTCAAGACAGGCGCTGCAGTATTTT
CATSRQALQYF
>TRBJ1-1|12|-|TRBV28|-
TGTGCCAGCAGTCCACAGAGTCCTGAAGCTTTCTTT
CASSPQSPEAFF
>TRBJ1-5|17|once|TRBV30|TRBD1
TGTGCCTGGAGTGTACCCGGGACAGGGGGCCTAGTTCAGCCCCAGCATTTT
CAWSVPGTGGLVQPQHF
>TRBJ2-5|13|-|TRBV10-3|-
TGTGCCATCATGCGGGACAGCCAAGAGACCCAGTACTTC
CAIMRDSQETQYF
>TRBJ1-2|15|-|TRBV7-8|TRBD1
TGTGCCAGCAGCTTAGCTATGACAGGGGGGATCGGCTACACCTTC
CASSLAMTGGIGYTF
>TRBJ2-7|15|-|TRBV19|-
TGTGCCAGTAGTCCCCGGAGGAAGGGTCCGGGCGAGCAGTACTTC
CASSPRRKGPGEQYF
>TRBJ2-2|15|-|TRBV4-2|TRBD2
TGTGCCAGCAGCCAAGATCTGGGGGGGACCGGGGAGCTGTTTTTT
CASSQDLGGTGELFF
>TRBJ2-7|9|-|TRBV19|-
TGTGCCCCTTCCTACGAGCAGTACTTC
CAPSYEQYF
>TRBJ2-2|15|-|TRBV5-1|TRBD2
TGCGCCAGCAGCTTGAGCCTAGCGGGGGACGGGGAGCTGTTTTTT
CASSLSLAGDGELFF